These 8 T cell receptor beta chains share one sample of origin, sequenced in a study of cytomegalovirus exposure and HLA in healthy donors. 60 Vbeta and 13 Jbeta primers were used in PCR. Sequencing was performed with immunoSEQ multiplex PCR; in TCRdb, only in-frame clones are kept and a portion is missing. Found here are roughly 120,000 clones, around 80% of them singletons; the top ten hold just under 2%. Input material: PBMCs. These TCRs come from a man between 45 and 60 years old in good health and CMV-seronegative.

V and J are TRBV7-9 and TRBJ1-2; D uncertain. Looked up from germline, CDR1 is SEHNR and CDR2 is FQNEAQ (reference sequence). V gave up 1 base and J gave up 5 bases, with 11 bases separating them. CDR3 length equals 14 residues. For the CDR3, the DNA is TGTGCCAGCAGCTTAGGCAGCATGGAGTATGGCTACACCTTC. Translating it yields CASSLGSMEYGYTF. The whole variable domain, filled in from reference TRBV7-9 and TRBJ1-2, reads DTGVSQNPRHKITKRGQNVTFRCDPISEHNRLYWYRQTLGQGPEFLTYFQNEAQLEKSRLLSDRFSAERPKGSFSTLEIQRTEQGDSAMYLCASSLGSMEYGYTFGSGTRLTVV.

The CDR3, as DNA: TGTGCCAGCAGCTTAGGTGGGGGGGCTGGTCAGCCCCAGCATTTT. Translation gives CASSLGGGAGQPQHF. This chain connects TRBV7-8 to TRBJ1-5; D is perhaps TRBD1 (6 bases). V was cut by 1 base and J by 6 bases, with 13 bases left in between. From germline, CDR1 is SGHVS and CDR2 FQNEAQ. This CDR3 region has 15 residues.

The V and J genes are TRBV28 and TRBJ1-1, with D unclear. The CDR3 spans 14 residues. Germline V CDR1 and CDR2: MDHEN, SYDVKM. V lost 5 bases, J lost 10 bases, and 20 bases lay in between. CDR3 in amino acids: CASSPADTPPGAFF. In DNA form, the CDR3 reads TGTGCCAGCAGTCCGGCTGATACACCTCCGGGAGCTTTCTTT.

The chain joins TRBV5-1 to TRBJ1-4, with D possibly matching TRBD1 (6 bases). V lost 0 bases and J 0 bases, leaving 18 bases between the germline ends. CDR3 length: 19 amino acids. Germline V gene data show CDR1 as SGHRS and CDR2 as YFSETQ. CDR3 nucleotide sequence: TGCGCCAGCAGCTTGGATGGTCGGCAGGGGTTTTCAACTAATGAAAAACTGTTTTTT. Encoded protein: CASSLDGRQGFSTNEKLFF.

The rearrangement links TRBV5-4 to TRBJ2-1; TRBD1 matches 8 bases. CDR3 size: 15 residues. After removal of 4 bases from V and 1 base from J, the junction contained 4 bases not matched to a gene. Germline lookup yields CDR1 SGHNT and CDR2 YYREEE (reference sequence). The CDR3 sequence: CASSPTGASYNEQFF. The DNA for the CDR3 is TGTGCCAGCAGCCCGACAGGGGCATCCTACAATGAGCAGTTCTTC. Supplemented by reference TRBV5-4 and TRBJ2-1, the full variable domain reads ETGVTQSPTHLIKTRGQQVTLRCSSQSGHNTVSWYQQALGQGPQFIFQYYREEENGRGNFPPRFSGLQFPNYSSELNVNALELDDSALYLCASSPTGASYNEQFFGPGTRLTVL.

This clone has more than one count but fewer than ten. The rearrangement links TRBV1 to TRBJ1-2. TRBV1 is a pseudogene locus. The CDR3 sequence is 17 residues long. The CDR3 protein is CTSSPSPGGGGDYGYTF. The CDR3 nucleotides read TGCACCAGCAGCCCCTCTCCTGGCGGGGGCGGGGACTATGGCTACACCTTC.

This clone was found a few times. In the same sample, other DNA sequences code for this CDR3. The chain couples TRBV6-1 to TRBJ1-3; D is possibly TRBD1 (6 bases). The germline V and J ends were trimmed by 6 bases and 4 bases, with 13 bases remaining between them. Germline-derived CDR1 and CDR2 are MNHNS and SASEGT. The CDR3 contains 14 residues. Here the CDR3 reads CASSERGSGNTIYF. The CDR3 DNA follows: TGTGCCAGCAGCGAAAGGGGGTCAGGAAACACCATATATTTT.

This chain uses TRBV7-9 with TRBJ1-4, with D uncertain. There are 15 residues in the CDR3. Germline V gene sequence: CDR1 SEHNR, CDR2 FQNEAQ (reference sequence). V lost 6 bases and J lost 4, with 15 bases in between. The CDR3 is CASRQSNRGNEKLFF. The CDR3 coding sequence is TGTGCCAGCAGGCAGAGTAACCGGGGTAATGAAAAACTGTTTTTT.